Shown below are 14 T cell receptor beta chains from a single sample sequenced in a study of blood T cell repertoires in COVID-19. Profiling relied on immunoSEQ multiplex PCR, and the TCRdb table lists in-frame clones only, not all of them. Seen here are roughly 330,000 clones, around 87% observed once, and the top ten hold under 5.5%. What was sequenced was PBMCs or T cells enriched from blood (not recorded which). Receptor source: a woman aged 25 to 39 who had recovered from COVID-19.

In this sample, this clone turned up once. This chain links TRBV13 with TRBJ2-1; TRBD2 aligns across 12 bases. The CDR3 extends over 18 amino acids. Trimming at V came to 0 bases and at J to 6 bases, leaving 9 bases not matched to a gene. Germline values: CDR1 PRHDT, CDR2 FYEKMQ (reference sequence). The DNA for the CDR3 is TGTGCCAGCAGCTTAGGACTAGCGGGGGGTTCACCCCTCAATGAGCAGTTCTTC. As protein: CASSLGLAGGSPLNEQFF.

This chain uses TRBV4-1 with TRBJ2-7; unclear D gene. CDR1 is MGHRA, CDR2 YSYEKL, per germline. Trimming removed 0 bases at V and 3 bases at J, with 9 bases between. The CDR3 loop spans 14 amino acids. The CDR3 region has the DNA TGCGCCAGCAGCCAAGATCGAACAGACTACGAGCAGTACTTC. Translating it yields CASSQDRTDYEQYF.

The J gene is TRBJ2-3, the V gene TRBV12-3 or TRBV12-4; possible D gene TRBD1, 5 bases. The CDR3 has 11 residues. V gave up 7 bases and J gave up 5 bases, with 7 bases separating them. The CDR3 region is CASIGVDTQYF. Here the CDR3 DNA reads TGTGCCAGCATAGGGGTAGATACGCAGTATTTT.

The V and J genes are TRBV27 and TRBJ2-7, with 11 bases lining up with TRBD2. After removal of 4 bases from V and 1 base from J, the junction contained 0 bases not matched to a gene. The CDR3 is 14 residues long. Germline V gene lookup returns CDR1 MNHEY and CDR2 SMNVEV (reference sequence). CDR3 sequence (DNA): TGTGCCAGCAGTTCTAGCGGGGGGTCCTACGAGCAGTACTTC. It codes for CASSSSGGSYEQYF.

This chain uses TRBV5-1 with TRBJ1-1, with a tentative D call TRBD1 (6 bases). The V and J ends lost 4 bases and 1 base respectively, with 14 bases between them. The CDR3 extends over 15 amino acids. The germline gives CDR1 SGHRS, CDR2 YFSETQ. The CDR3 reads CASSAQGSWNTEAFF. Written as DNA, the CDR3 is TGCGCCAGCAGCGCACAGGGATCCTGGAACACTGAAGCTTTCTTT. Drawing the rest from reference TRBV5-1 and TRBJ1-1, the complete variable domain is KAGVTQTPRYLIKTRGQQVTLSCSPISGHRSVSWYQQTPGQGLQFLFEYFSETQRNKGNFPGRFSGRQFSNSRSEMNVSTLELGDSALYLCASSAQGSWNTEAFFGQGTRLTVV.

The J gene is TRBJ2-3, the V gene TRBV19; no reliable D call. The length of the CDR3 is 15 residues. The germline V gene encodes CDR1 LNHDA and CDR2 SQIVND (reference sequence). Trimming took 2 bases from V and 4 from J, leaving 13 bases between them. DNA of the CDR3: TGTGCCAGTAGTATATCTCAGCGCGCGGCAGATACGCAGTATTTT. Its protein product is CASSISQRAADTQYF.

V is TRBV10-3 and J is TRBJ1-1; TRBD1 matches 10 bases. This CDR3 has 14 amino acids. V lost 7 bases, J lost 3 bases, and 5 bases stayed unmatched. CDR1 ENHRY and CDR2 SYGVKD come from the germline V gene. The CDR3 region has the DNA TGTGCCATCACAAAGGACAGGGGGGACACTGAAGCTTTCTTT. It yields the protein CAITKDRGDTEAFF.

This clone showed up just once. Written as DNA, the CDR3 is TGTGCCAGCAGTCAGGGGCCCCTCCTTTACTACGAGCAGTACTTC. It is translated as CASSQGPLLYYEQYF. The J gene is TRBJ2-7, the V gene TRBV6-5; TRBD1 is a possible D gene (6 bases). Germline V gives CDR1 MNHEY, CDR2 SVGAGI. CDR3 size: 15 residues. V lost 5 bases, J lost 3 bases, and 17 bases lay in between.

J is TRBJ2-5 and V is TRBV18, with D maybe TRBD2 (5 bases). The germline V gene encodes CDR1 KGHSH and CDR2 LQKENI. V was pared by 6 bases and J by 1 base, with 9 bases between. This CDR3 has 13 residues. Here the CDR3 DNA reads TGTGCCAGCTCCGGACTGCTCCAAGAGACCCAGTACTTC. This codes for CASSGLLQETQYF.

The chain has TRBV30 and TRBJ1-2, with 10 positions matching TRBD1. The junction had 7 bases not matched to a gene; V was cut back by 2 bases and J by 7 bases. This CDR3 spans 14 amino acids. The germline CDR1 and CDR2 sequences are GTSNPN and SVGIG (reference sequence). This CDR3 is CAWSWGQGQGGYTF. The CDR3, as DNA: TGTGCCTGGAGTTGGGGACAGGGGCAGGGTGGCTACACCTTC.

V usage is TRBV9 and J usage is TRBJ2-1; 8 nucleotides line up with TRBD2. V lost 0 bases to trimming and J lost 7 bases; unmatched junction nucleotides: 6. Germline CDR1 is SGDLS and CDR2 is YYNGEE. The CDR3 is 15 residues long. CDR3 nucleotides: TGTGCCAGCAGCGTAGGGCGGGGGGAGTGGAATGAGCAGTTCTTC. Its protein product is CASSVGRGEWNEQFF.

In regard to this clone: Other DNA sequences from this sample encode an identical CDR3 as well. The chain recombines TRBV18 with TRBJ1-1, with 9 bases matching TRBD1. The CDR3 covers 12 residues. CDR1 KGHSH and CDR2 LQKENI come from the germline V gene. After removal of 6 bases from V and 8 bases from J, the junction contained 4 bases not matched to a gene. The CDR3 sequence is CASSPGTGEAFF. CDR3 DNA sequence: TGTGCCAGCTCCCCCGGGACAGGGGAAGCTTTCTTT.

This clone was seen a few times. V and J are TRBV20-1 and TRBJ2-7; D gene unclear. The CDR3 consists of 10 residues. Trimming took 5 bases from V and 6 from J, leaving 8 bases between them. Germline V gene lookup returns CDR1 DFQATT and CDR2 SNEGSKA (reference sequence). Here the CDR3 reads CSAWNSEQYF. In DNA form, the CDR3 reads TGCAGTGCTTGGAACAGCGAGCAGTACTTC.

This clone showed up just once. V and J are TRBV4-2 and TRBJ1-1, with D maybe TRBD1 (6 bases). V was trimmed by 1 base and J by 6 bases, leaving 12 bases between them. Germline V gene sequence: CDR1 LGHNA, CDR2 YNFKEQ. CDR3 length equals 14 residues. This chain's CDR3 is CASSQVRWGPEAFF. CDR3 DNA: TGTGCCAGCAGCCAAGTCAGGTGGGGGCCTGAAGCTTTCTTT.